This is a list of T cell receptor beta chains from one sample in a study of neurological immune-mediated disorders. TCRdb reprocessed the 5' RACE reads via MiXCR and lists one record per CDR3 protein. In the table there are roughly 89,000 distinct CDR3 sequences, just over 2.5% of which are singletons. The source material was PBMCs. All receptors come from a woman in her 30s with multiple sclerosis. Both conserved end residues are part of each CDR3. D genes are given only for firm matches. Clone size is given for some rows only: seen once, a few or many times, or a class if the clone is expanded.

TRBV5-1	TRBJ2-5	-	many	CASSKGEGTQYF	TGCGCCAGCAGTAAGGGAGAGGGGACCCAGTACTTC
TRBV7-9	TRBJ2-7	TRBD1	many	CASNTGVDEQYF	TGTGCCAGCAATACAGGGGTCGACGAGCAGTACTTC
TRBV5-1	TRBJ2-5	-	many	CASSFGSVSSGETQYF	TGCGCCAGCAGCTTCGGCTCCGTTTCTTCTGGGGAGACCCAGTACTTC
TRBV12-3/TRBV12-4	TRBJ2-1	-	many	CASHRGPQYNEQFF	TGTGCCAGCCATAGGGGACCGCAGTACAATGAGCAGTTCTTC
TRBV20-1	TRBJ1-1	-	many	CSAVFQGGGEAFF	TGCAGTGCCGTTTTCCAGGGAGGCGGTGAAGCTTTCTTT
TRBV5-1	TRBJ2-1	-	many	CASSRTGTNNEQFF	TGCGCCAGCAGCAGGACCGGGACAAACAATGAGCAGTTCTTC
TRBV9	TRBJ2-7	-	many	CASSGVNSEQYF	TGTGCCAGCAGCGGGGTTAATTCCGAGCAGTACTTC
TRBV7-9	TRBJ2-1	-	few	CASSPGLSFYNEQFF	TGTGCCAGCAGCCCGGGACTGTCATTCTACAATGAGCAGTTCTTC
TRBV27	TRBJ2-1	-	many	CASSTGWEQFF	TGTGCCAGCAGTACCGGTTGGGAGCAGTTCTTC
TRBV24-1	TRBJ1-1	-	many	CATSEGRFTEAFF	TGTGCCACCAGTGAGGGCCGGTTCACTGAAGCTTTCTTT
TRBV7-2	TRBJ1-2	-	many	CASSLMGAPGGNYGYTF	TGTGCCAGCAGCTTAATGGGGGCTCCAGGTGGGAACTATGGCTACACCTTC
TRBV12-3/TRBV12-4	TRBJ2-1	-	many	CASTSREGNEQFF	TGTGCCAGCACCTCCCGGGAAGGCAATGAGCAGTTCTTC
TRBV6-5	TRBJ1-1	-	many	CASSYSSGPGTEAFF	TGTGCCAGCAGTTACTCGAGTGGGCCGGGTACTGAAGCTTTCTTT
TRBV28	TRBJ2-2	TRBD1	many	CASSAGGSDTGELFF	TGTGCCAGCAGTGCAGGGGGAAGCGACACCGGGGAGCTGTTTTTT
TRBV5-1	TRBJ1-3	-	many	CASRADSSGNTIYF	TGCGCCAGCAGAGCGGACTCCTCTGGAAACACCATATATTTT
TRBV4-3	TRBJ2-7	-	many	CASSQDLSSYEQYF	TGCGCCAGCAGCCAAGATCTATCATCCTACGAGCAGTACTTC
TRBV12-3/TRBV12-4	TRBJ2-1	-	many	CASSFTDEQFF	TGTGCCAGCAGTTTTACCGATGAGCAGTTCTTC
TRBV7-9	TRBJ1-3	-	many	CASSLWTRDSGNTIYF	TGTGCCAGCAGCCTATGGACCCGTGACTCTGGAAACACCATATATTTT
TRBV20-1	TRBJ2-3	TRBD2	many	CSAEALAGPDTQYF	TGCAGTGCAGAAGCTCTAGCGGGACCAGATACGCAGTATTTT
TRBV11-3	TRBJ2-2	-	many	CASSFRTGTGELFF	TGTGCCAGCAGCTTCCGAACAGGCACCGGGGAGCTGTTTTTT
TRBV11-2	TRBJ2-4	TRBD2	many	CASSSPGLAGRAKNIQYF	TGTGCCAGCAGCTCCCCGGGACTAGCGGGAAGGGCCAAAAACATTCAGTACTTC
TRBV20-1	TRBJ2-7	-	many	CSATNEGSLLGEQYF	TGCAGTGCCACCAACGAGGGTTCTCTCCTCGGCGAGCAGTACTTC
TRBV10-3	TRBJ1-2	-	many	CAISRKQGLGYGYTF	TGTGCCATCAGCAGAAAGCAGGGCTTGGGGTATGGCTACACCTTC
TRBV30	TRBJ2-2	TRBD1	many	CAWTLITGVTGELFF	TGTGCCTGGACCCTCATAACAGGGGTAACCGGGGAGCTGTTTTTT
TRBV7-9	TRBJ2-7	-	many	CASSVSYEQYF	TGTGCCAGCAGCGTCTCCTACGAGCAGTACTTC
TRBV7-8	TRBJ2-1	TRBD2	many	CASSWTSGTSYNEQFF	TGTGCCAGCAGTTGGACTAGCGGGACCTCCTACAATGAGCAGTTCTTC
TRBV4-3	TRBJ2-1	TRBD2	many	CASSLGTSGTYEQFF	TGCGCCAGCAGCCTCGGGACTAGCGGGACCTATGAGCAGTTCTTC
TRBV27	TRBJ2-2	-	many	CASSTKWRDTGELFF	TGTGCCAGCAGTACGAAATGGAGGGACACCGGGGAGCTGTTTTTT
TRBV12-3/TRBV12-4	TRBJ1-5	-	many	CASSFGINQPQHF	TGTGCCAGCAGTTTCGGGATAAATCAGCCCCAGCATTTT
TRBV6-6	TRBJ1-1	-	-	CASSYGRGTEAFF	TGTGCCAGCAGTTACGGCAGGGGCACTGAAGCTTTCTTT
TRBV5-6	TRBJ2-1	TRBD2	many	CASSLAWTSGRGYNEQFF	TGTGCCAGCAGCTTGGCCTGGACTAGCGGGAGAGGTTACAATGAGCAGTTCTTC
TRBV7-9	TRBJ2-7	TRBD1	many	CASSRTGAIPYEQYF	TGTGCCAGCAGCCGAACAGGGGCCATCCCCTACGAGCAGTACTTC
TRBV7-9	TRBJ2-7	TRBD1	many	CACTGTGASGIYEQYF	TGTGCCTGCACAGGGACAGGGGCAAGCGGGATCTACGAGCAGTACTTC
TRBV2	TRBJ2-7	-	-	CASSQLAHEQYF	TGTGCCAGCAGCCAACTAGCCCACGAGCAGTACTTC
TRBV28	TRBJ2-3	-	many	CASSFGGTDTQYF	TGTGCCAGCAGTTTCGGCGGAACAGATACGCAGTATTTT
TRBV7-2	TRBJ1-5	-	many	CASSLAIGSQPQHF	TGTGCCAGCAGCTTGGCTATAGGGAGTCAGCCCCAGCATTTT
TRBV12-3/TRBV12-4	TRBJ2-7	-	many	CASNRWGLVIDEQYF	TGTGCCAGCAATCGATGGGGGCTAGTAATCGACGAGCAGTACTTC
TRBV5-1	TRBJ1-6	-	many	CASSPLTGQRNSPLHF	TGCGCCAGCAGCCCATTAACTGGACAGAGGAATTCACCCCTCCACTTT
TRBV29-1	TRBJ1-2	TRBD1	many	CSVEPGQGPNYGYTF	TGCAGCGTTGAACCGGGACAGGGTCCGAACTATGGCTACACCTTC
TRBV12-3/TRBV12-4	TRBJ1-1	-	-	CASSLLGHPNTEAFF	TGTGCCAGCAGTTTACTGGGACACCCGAACACTGAAGCTTTCTTT
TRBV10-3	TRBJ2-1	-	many	CAIKQGGAENEQFF	TGTGCCATCAAGCAGGGGGGTGCGGAGAATGAGCAGTTCTTC
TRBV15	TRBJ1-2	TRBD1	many	CATSSDRGLGGGYTF	TGTGCCACCAGCAGTGACAGGGGGCTGGGGGGTGGCTACACCTTC
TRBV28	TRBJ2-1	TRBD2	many	CASSPPWTSGSIYNEQFF	TGTGCCAGCAGCCCCCCGTGGACTAGCGGGAGTATCTACAATGAGCAGTTCTTC
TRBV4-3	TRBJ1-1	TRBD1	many	CASSQEGQGAVTEAFF	TGCGCCAGCAGCCAAGAGGGACAGGGGGCGGTCACTGAAGCTTTCTTT
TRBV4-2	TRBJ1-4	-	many	CASSQDGGQGAEKLFF	TGTGCCAGCAGCCAAGACGGGGGGCAGGGTGCCGAAAAACTGTTTTTT
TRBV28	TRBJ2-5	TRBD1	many	CASSLNQGAGETQYF	TGTGCCAGCAGTTTAAACCAGGGGGCTGGAGAGACCCAGTACTTC
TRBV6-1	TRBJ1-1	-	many	CASSLSQLLNTEAFF	TGTGCCAGCAGCCTCAGTCAACTCTTGAACACTGAAGCTTTCTTT
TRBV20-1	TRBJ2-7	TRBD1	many	CSARDISTGGYEQYF	TGCAGTGCTAGAGATATTTCGACAGGGGGCTACGAGCAGTACTTC
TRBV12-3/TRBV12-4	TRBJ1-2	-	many	CASSTTANYGYTF	TGTGCCAGCAGTACTACAGCTAACTATGGCTACACCTTC
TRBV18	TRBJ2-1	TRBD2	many	CASSPPRKGLAGSDEQFF	TGTGCCAGCTCACCACCTCGTAAGGGACTAGCGGGATCCGATGAGCAGTTCTTC
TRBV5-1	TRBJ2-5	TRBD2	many	CASSSLAGGPDETQYF	TGCGCCAGCAGCTCTTTAGCGGGAGGGCCAGACGAGACCCAGTACTTC
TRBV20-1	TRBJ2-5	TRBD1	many	CSAWDRYQETQYF	TGCAGTGCTTGGGACAGATACCAAGAGACCCAGTACTTC
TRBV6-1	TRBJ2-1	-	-	CASLGAYNEQFF	TGTGCCAGCCTCGGGGCCTACAATGAGCAGTTCTTC
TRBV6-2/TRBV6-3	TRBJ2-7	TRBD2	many	CASSVSGMIDEQYF	TGTGCCAGCAGTGTAAGCGGGATGATTGACGAGCAGTACTTC